Listed below are T cell receptor beta chains from one sample, sequenced in a study of blood T cell repertoires in COVID-19. The method was immunoSEQ multiplex PCR; TCRdb's version includes in-frame clones alone and lacks a portion of them. Here the sample spans under 450,000 clones, approximately 86% being singletons. The sequenced sample was peripheral blood. The receptor set was obtained from a woman in her sixties with COVID-19, enrolled during active disease. The CDR3 runs from the conserved cysteine through the conserved F or W. D genes are given only for firm matches. The size of a clone is reported for some rows only, either as once, few or many, or as a class for expanded clones.

17	TRBV11-2	.	.	TRBJ2-3	CASSFTRLETGTDTQYF	TGTGCCAGCAGCTTCACTAGACTCGAAACTGGCACAGATACGCAGTATTTT
13	TRBV19	.	.	TRBJ1-3	CASRLSSGNTIYF	TGTGCCAGTAGATTGAGCTCTGGAAACACCATATATTTT
11	TRBV19	.	.	TRBJ2-3	CASSMGLAQYF	TGTGCCAGTAGTATGGGACTTGCGCAGTATTTT
14	TRBV4-3	few	.	TRBJ1-1	CASSQDWTRPEAFF	TGCGCCAGCAGCCAAGATTGGACACGCCCTGAAGCTTTCTTT
13	TRBV5-1	.	.	TRBJ1-1	CASRRGGNTEAFF	TGCGCCAGCAGAAGGGGAGGGAACACTGAAGCTTTCTTT
13	TRBV7-2	.	TRBD1	TRBJ2-2	CASRGTVAGELFF	TGTGCCAGCAGGGGGACAGTAGCCGGGGAGCTGTTTTTT
14	TRBV10-3	once	TRBD1	TRBJ1-2	CAISLTGSNYGYTF	TGTGCCATCAGTCTGACAGGGTCTAACTATGGCTACACCTTC
15	TRBV2	.	TRBD1	TRBJ1-2	CASSARQGPMRGYTF	TGTGCCAGCAGTGCAAGACAGGGCCCTATGAGGGGCTACACCTTC
16	TRBV6-5	.	.	TRBJ1-1	CASSYNEQGFNTEAFF	TGTGCCAGCAGTTACAACGAACAGGGATTTAACACTGAAGCTTTCTTT
15	TRBV18	.	TRBD1	TRBJ1-5	CASSPGTAGNQPQHF	TGTGCCAGCTCACCTGGGACAGCCGGCAATCAGCCCCAGCATTTT
17	TRBV5-4	once	TRBD1	TRBJ1-2	CASSPPGTGGAVFSYTF	TGTGCCAGCAGCCCTCCCGGGACAGGGGGCGCCGTTTTTAGCTACACCTTC
11	TRBV24-1	.	.	TRBJ1-1	CATSVFGWAFF	TGTGCCACCAGTGTGTTCGGGTGGGCTTTCTTT
14	TRBV5-1	once	TRBD1	TRBJ1-5	CASSWTGNNQPQHF	TGCGCCAGCAGTTGGACAGGGAATAATCAGCCCCAGCATTTT
13	TRBV2	.	TRBD1	TRBJ1-1	CASSGQGAPEAFF	TGTGCCAGCAGCGGACAGGGGGCCCCTGAAGCTTTCTTT
15	TRBV6-1	.	.	TRBJ1-2	CASSEMPGTDYGYTF	TGTGCCAGCAGTGAAATGCCGGGGACTGACTATGGCTACACCTTC
13	TRBV27	.	.	TRBJ1-1	CASSSHRKTEAFF	TGTGCCAGCAGTAGCCACAGGAAAACTGAAGCTTTCTTT
16	TRBV25-1	.	TRBD2	TRBJ2-7	CASSAASGGGSYEQYF	TGTGCCAGCAGTGCGGCCAGTGGCGGGGGCTCCTACGAGCAGTACTTC
14	TRBV11-1	.	TRBD2	TRBJ2-5	CASSHGTTQETQYF	TGTGCCAGCAGCCACGGGACTACCCAAGAGACCCAGTACTTC
16	TRBV11-1	once	.	TRBJ1-1	CASSPQVPRRDTEAFF	TGTGCCAGCAGCCCACAGGTACCTCGGAGGGACACTGAAGCTTTCTTT
16	TRBV4-1	many	.	TRBJ1-2	CASSQAALQGPYGYTF	TGCGCCAGCAGCCAAGCCGCTCTCCAGGGTCCCTATGGCTACACCTTC
15	TRBV27	.	.	TRBJ2-7	CASSLRDNPYGEQYF	TGTGCCAGCAGTCTTAGGGACAACCCTTACGGCGAGCAGTACTTC
13	TRBV7-2	.	.	TRBJ1-2	CASSWAALYGYTF	TGTGCCAGCAGCTGGGCAGCTCTCTATGGCTACACCTTC
12	TRBV30	.	.	TRBJ1-5	CAWSVRFAEQHF	TGTGCCTGGAGTGTTAGATTTGCGGAACAGCATTTT
16	TRBV5-1	.	TRBD2	TRBJ2-1	CASRDASGGAWNEQFF	TGCGCCAGCCGTGATGCGAGCGGGGGGGCTTGGAATGAGCAGTTCTTC
15	TRBV27	.	.	TRBJ2-3	CASSFGSGQVDTQYF	TGTGCCAGCAGTTTCGGTAGCGGCCAGGTGGATACGCAGTATTTT
15	TRBV2	.	.	TRBJ1-2	CASTEGVGPTRGYTF	TGTGCCAGCACCGAGGGGGTTGGGCCGACGAGGGGCTACACCTTC
17	TRBV2	.	.	TRBJ1-5	CASSSNGRGYSNQPQHF	TGTGCCAGCAGTTCAAACGGGAGGGGTTATAGCAATCAGCCCCAGCATTTT
14	TRBV13	.	TRBD2	TRBJ2-1	CASRIGAGGGEQFF	TGTGCCAGCAGGATAGGAGCGGGGGGTGGGGAGCAGTTCTTC
15	TRBV6-4	.	TRBD2	TRBJ2-2	CASSLAGMNTGELFF	TGTGCCAGCAGTCTAGCGGGGATGAACACCGGGGAGCTGTTTTTT
13	TRBV6-5	.	.	TRBJ1-1	CASSRQMDTEAFF	TGTGCCAGCAGCCGACAGATGGACACTGAAGCTTTCTTT
13	TRBV19	.	TRBD1	TRBJ1-1	CASRLTGGAEAFF	TGTGCCAGTAGACTAACAGGGGGTGCTGAAGCTTTCTTT
14	TRBV9	once	.	TRBJ2-2	CASSVEQYTGELFF	TGTGCCAGCAGCGTAGAACAGTACACCGGGGAGCTGTTTTTT
16	TRBV7-7	.	.	TRBJ2-1	CASSLEAAGSYNEQFF	TGTGCCAGCAGCTTAGAGGCGGCGGGATCCTACAATGAGCAGTTCTTC
13	TRBV10-1	once	TRBD1	TRBJ2-5	CASTQGSQETQYF	TGCGCCAGCACACAGGGGTCCCAAGAGACCCAGTACTTC
16	TRBV7-2	.	.	TRBJ2-3	CASSPGHAGRTDTQYF	TGTGCCAGCAGCCCGGGTCATGCGGGTAGAACAGATACGCAGTATTTT
18	TRBV4-1	.	.	TRBJ2-3	CASSHLKSKQETTDTQYF	TGCGCCAGCAGCCACCTGAAGTCGAAACAGGAGACCACAGATACGCAGTATTTT
19	TRBV5-5	.	.	TRBJ1-3	CASTPLDPSFVISGNTIYF	TGTGCCAGCACCCCCCTTGACCCTAGCTTTGTTATCTCTGGAAACACCATATATTTT
16	TRBV10-3	once	TRBD1	TRBJ1-2	CAISGDRALSNYGYTF	TGTGCCATCAGTGGTGACAGGGCCTTATCTAACTATGGCTACACCTTC
20	TRBV27	few	TRBD2	TRBJ2-5	CASISLGAAGTSGGLGAQYF	TGTGCCAGCATTAGCCTCGGGGCTGCCGGGACTAGCGGGGGGCTGGGGGCCCAGTACTTC
18	TRBV5-1	.	.	TRBJ2-6	CASSKGAGPTSGANVLTF	TGCGCCAGCAGCAAAGGTGCGGGCCCGACCTCTGGGGCCAACGTCCTGACTTTC
19	TRBV1	.	.	TRBJ1-5	CTSSQDQSAGPRRYQPQHF	TGCACCAGCAGCCAAGACCAGTCTGCGGGACCCAGGAGGTATCAGCCCCAGCATTTT
14	TRBV7-8	.	TRBD2	TRBJ2-7	CASSLRGGLGEQYF	TGTGCCAGCAGCCTGCGGGGGGGCCTGGGCGAGCAGTACTTC
12	TRBV6-5	once	.	TRBJ1-2	CASTSGSRGYTF	TGTGCCAGCACGTCAGGGTCAAGGGGCTACACCTTC
14	TRBV11-2	.	TRBD1	TRBJ1-4	CASSGNRGNEKLFF	TGTGCCAGCAGCGGGAACAGGGGGAATGAAAAACTGTTTTTT
14	TRBV7-9	.	TRBD1	TRBJ1-2	CASSLGTGPYGYTF	TGTGCCAGCAGCTTAGGGACAGGGCCCTATGGCTACACCTTC
15	TRBV15	.	.	TRBJ1-3	CATSSGLSSGNTIYF	TGTGCCACCAGCTCGGGACTGAGCTCTGGAAACACCATATATTTT
14	TRBV2	.	.	TRBJ1-2	CASSPGQPTTGYTF	TGTGCCAGCAGCCCAGGACAACCGACGACCGGCTACACCTTC
16	TRBV15	.	TRBD1	TRBJ2-2	CATSRDQGQAGGELFF	TGTGCCACCAGCAGAGATCAGGGACAGGCAGGCGGGGAGCTGTTTTTT
15	TRBV28	.	TRBD1	TRBJ1-4	CASSLTGATNEKLFF	TGTGCCAGCAGTTTAACAGGGGCAACTAATGAAAAACTGTTTTTT
16	TRBV9	.	TRBD1	TRBJ1-3	CASSATGGFSGNTIYF	TGTGCCAGCAGCGCGACAGGGGGTTTCTCTGGAAACACCATATATTTT